This T cell receptor (beta chain) was identified during a study of spatial heterogeneity in lung cancer (dated by TCRdb to between 2018 and 2020). Notes on the research overall: Beta-chain transcripts were consistently detected in greater numbers than alpha-chain transcripts, which likely reflects a higher abundance of beta-chain transcripts. Nonsynonymous mutation counts, determined by whole-exome sequencing of tumor tissue, were related to features of the TCR repertoire. TCR alpha and beta repertoires were quantitatively compared across multiple tumor regions, matched nontumor lung and blood in non-small cell lung cancer. Both alpha and beta chains were TCR-sequenced in samples taken at surgery, namely 220 tumor regions, more than 62 matched nontumor lung samples and 50 to 60 PBMC samples. In the raw uncorrected reads, each unique combination of TCR and UMI appeared more than ten times on average.

Libraries came from 5' RACE. The run used a NextSeq 500. In the TCR library protocol, a unique molecular identifier was attached to each TCR cDNA molecule so that PCR and sequencing errors could be corrected. In the original analysis: Decombinator tools were used for TCR identification, UMI-based error correction and CDR3 extraction. Expanded TCRs were defined as those above a frequency of 2 per 1,000, corresponding to the top 1% of the tumor frequency distribution. Each repertoire was subsampled 100 times to 5,000 TCRs, after which Renyi diversity was computed with the R vegan package. CDR3 similarity networks were built from amino acid triplet string-kernel similarity, with CDR3s being connected when pairwise similarity was above 0.82. The raw public data were reprocessed by TCRdb itself: fastp quality trimming at Q25, MiXCR clonotype calling, in-frame beta chains only. Entries that share a CDR3 protein sequence are merged under the most common genes and DNA. In this record, the V and J calls reflect TCRdb's handling and not the investigators' own analysis. The sample data list about 45,000 distinct CDR3 sequences, and almost 7% of these were observed just once. Together, the top ten hold 35% to 55% of the sample.

What the authors observed across the whole study: Additional single-cell paired TCR alpha and beta sequencing was considered necessary to confirm, at a functional level, the hypothesis that regional TCRs recognize regional mutations. Ubiquitous expanded tumor TCRs were found in blood more often at tumor resection than at routine follow-up.

V ends up 5 bases short and J 6 bases short, with an unmatched junction base count of 5. Inclusive of the bounding cysteine and phenylalanine, the CDR3 is 15 residues long. CDR3 DNA is the only sequence kept; it has 45 bases, read in frame from the first base. From a lookup of the germline V gene, CDR1 and CDR2 are SGHTA and FQGNSA. What this sample's time point label stands for: sample taken at primary tumor resection. Samples were obtained from approximately 72 patients with early-stage, untreated non-small cell lung cancer from the lung TRACERx cohort. Without any cell sorting, TCR sequencing was performed on whole RNA extracted either from tumor and nontumor lung tissue or from cryopreserved PBMC samples. Patients were selected for TCR sequencing only if sufficient RNA was available from at least two tumor regions. Ten or more counts support this clonotype. It lacks a known antigen. No per-base quality is available; no much larger clone lies one base away.

Recombination joined TRBV7-2 with TRBJ2-3; a stretch of 13 junction bases matches TRBD2. The sample consisted of PBMCs, taken at surgery. The receptor was isolated from a female donor with early-stage non-small cell lung cancer. The nucleotide sequence is given as TGTGCCAGCAGCGGACTAGCGGGGGTTCGGGATACGCAGTATTTT. Its coded protein is CASSGLAGVRDTQYF.